This TCR beta chain was documented in a study of CD8+CD57+ T cells in acquired aplastic anemia. The sequenced patients had an expansion of CD8+CD57+ cells seen by flow cytometry. None of the patients had been given any therapy when their blood was sampled. Germline CDR1 and CDR2: SGHVS and FNYEAQ. The CDR3 runs to 14 residues. For CDR3 and TCR beta VDJ profiling, genomic DNA was the template used. TCRdb reanalysed the reads using MiXCR and keeps one entry per CDR3 protein. The table has roughly 250,000 distinct CDR3 sequences, roughly 82% seen once. The sample comprised sorted CD4+, CD8+, or CD8+CD57+ T cells (not recorded which) from PBMCs. V gene TRBV7-6 combines with J gene TRBJ2-7; no definite D call. The TCR sequence derives from a human donor with aplastic anemia. This chain's CDR3 is CASSLAARTRQHYV. In nucleotides, the CDR3 is TGTGCCAGCAGCTTAGCGGCCAGAACGAGGCAGCATTATGTC.